What follows describes a single TCR beta chain. Its antigen is unknown. This entry comes from a study of T cell responses to AZD1222 COVID-19 vaccine. Study information: Timing groups of about 4 and about 12 weeks for second doses were pooled.

Measured with immunoSEQ multiplex PCR; TCRdb has only the in-frame clones, and not every one. The sample holds 90,000 to 100,000 clones, around 89% seen once. Trimming removed 7 bases from V and 2 bases from J; junction bases left unmatched: 3. CDR3 length: 13 amino acids. Germline-derived CDR1 and CDR2 are ENHRY and SYGVKD. Whole-study results and caveats: Two AZD1222 administrations were followed by greater Spike-specific TCR breadth and depth. White British donors predominated, females outnumbered males, and clonal diversity was possibly underestimated.

The V call is TRBV10-3, the J call TRBJ2-7; TRBD2 matches 9 bases. The source was peripheral blood, collected on day 0 of AZD1222 vaccination. This clonotype was sampled from an adult in good health. CDR3 amino acids: CAIMAGGPYEQYF. As DNA, the CDR3 is TGTGCCATCATGGCGGGGGGGCCCTACGAGCAGTACTTC.